This T cell receptor beta chain stems from a study of OX40 agonist ivuxolimab in advanced cancers. Assay: immunoSEQ multiplex PCR; the TCRdb copy retains only in-frame clones and omits some. Found here are 6,000 to 6,500 clones, 75% to 85% of them singletons; the top ten hold around 25%. Peripheral blood came from all dose cohorts at three timepoints. V lost 8 bases and J 8 bases, leaving 16 bases between the germline ends. This CDR3 is built from 13 residues. CDR1 and CDR2 (germline): SNHLY, FYNNEI. V usage is TRBV2 and J usage is TRBJ2-1; D may match TRBD1 or TRBD2 (6 bases each). This sequence originates from an adult with an advanced solid tumor such as melanoma, head and neck, liver or kidney cancer. The sequences come from CD4+ or CD8+ T cells sorted from blood, collected in a trial of the OX40 agonist ivuxolimab. The CDR3 sequence is CASAYREVDEQFF. CDR3 coding DNA: TGTGCCAGCGCGTACAGGGAGGTCGATGAGCAGTTCTTC.